The present T cell receptor beta chain was sequenced within a study of control samples from healthy donors and cancer patients. Trimming removed 1 base from V and 6 bases from J, with 13 bases in between. This CDR3 contains 15 residues. Germline loops: CDR1 SGHRS, CDR2 YFSETQ. Profiling relied on immunoSEQ multiplex PCR, and the TCRdb table lists in-frame clones only, not all of them. The sample lists fewer than 90,000 clones, around 82% occurring once. The clonotype comes from a middle-aged man in good health. The chain couples TRBV5-1 to TRBJ2-2, with D perhaps given as TRBD1 or TRBD2 (6 bases each). What was sequenced was blood. The CDR3 region is CASSLLQGGSGELFF. The CDR3 DNA is TGCGCCAGCAGCTTGCTACAGGGAGGATCCGGGGAGCTGTTTTTT.